The clone carrying this T cell receptor beta chain was seen repeatedly, ten times or more. What it recognizes is unknown. The record originates from a study of T cell repertoires in cytomegalovirus infection. Broader study findings: It was HLA-C-restricted CMV-specific TCR beta clonotypes that dominated the response ex vivo.

TCRdb analysed the reads with MiXCR anew, one entry per CDR3 protein. This sample has about 260,000 distinct CDR3 sequences, with approximately 15% found just once. This CDR3 comprises 15 residues. From germline, CDR1 is MNHNS and CDR2 SASEGT. After removal of 7 bases from V and 4 bases from J, the junction contained 9 bases not matched to a gene. Sequences were obtained from PBMCs. The V call is TRBV6-1, the J call TRBJ2-7, with TRBD2 matching over 11 bases. The receptor was isolated from a human donor in good health (CMV status not recorded). Some clones in this sample may be carry-over from other donors' samples. The chain's CDR3 is CASNSLAGGYYEQYF. CDR3 nucleotides: TGTGCCAGCAATTCCCTAGCGGGAGGATATTACGAGCAGTACTTC.